This T cell receptor beta chain was sequenced during a study of blood T cell repertoires in COVID-19. Study-level information: Donors in the United States, Italy and Spain gave samples during acute or convalescent COVID-19. In each case, the material was cDNA or gDNA derived from T cells, B-cell-depleted T cells, or PBMCs.

Original processing methods: The authors estimated nucleated cell counts from reference gene primer amplification. Generated by immunoSEQ multiplex PCR, the TCRdb table keeps only in-frame clones and is missing some. That table furnishes V, J and clone size, whereas the DNA furnished D and trimming. The data contain about 380,000 clones, 89% of them seen just once; the ten biggest clones take up roughly 1.2%. The CDR3 extends over 17 amino acids. With 2 bases removed from V and 3 bases from J, the gap between germline ends came to 18 bases. Germline V gives CDR1 MNHEY, CDR2 SMNVEV (reference sequence).

Sequenced material: peripheral blood. The receptor was derived from a man in his forties with acute or convalescent COVID-19. J is TRBJ2-3 and V is TRBV27, with D possibly TRBD1 on 7 matching bases. DNA for the CDR3: TGTGCCAGCAGTTTAACAGTCCTGGCAGGGGGGACAGATACGCAGTATTTT. Translated, it gives CASSLTVLAGGTDTQYF.